The 22 T cell receptor beta chains in this list originate from one sample, sequenced in a study of T cells after yellow fever vaccination. MiXCR was run by TCRdb on the 5' RACE reads, yielding one entry per CDR3 protein. The profile shows 100,000 to 150,000 distinct CDR3 sequences, 6.5% to 8% of them singletons. Material: CD4+ T cells sorted from PBMCs, obtained less than 11 days after the first yellow fever vaccination. The receptors stem from a young man who received the YFV17D yellow fever vaccine.

Ten or more counts support this clonotype. The chain joins TRBV7-2 to TRBJ1-2; tentative D call: TRBD1 (5 bases). Trimming stripped 5 bases from V and 3 bases from J, with 19 bases between. In germline, CDR1 is SGHTA, CDR2 FQGNSA. There are 16 residues in the CDR3. The CDR3: CASSPLAIGTDYGYTF. DNA of the CDR3: TGTGCCAGCAGCCCCTTAGCAATCGGGACGGACTATGGCTACACCTTC.

This clonotype has ten or more counts. The chain is built from TRBV28 and TRBJ1-4; D possibly corresponds to TRBD1 (5 bases). Trimming left V 3 bases short and J 7 bases short, with 18 bases between. The CDR3 runs to 16 residues. Germline V gives CDR1 MDHEN, CDR2 SYDVKM. The CDR3 is CASSFTGASWGEKLFF. CDR3 DNA sequence: TGTGCCAGCAGTTTTACCGGGGCCAGCTGGGGTGAAAAACTGTTTTTT.

This clonotype was observed a handful of times. V and J are TRBV6-5 and TRBJ2-5; 9 bases are a match to TRBD2. This CDR3 comprises 16 residues. The V gene end was trimmed by 8 bases and the J gene end by 1 base; junction bases not matched to a gene: 11. CDR1 and CDR2 from the germline V gene are MNHEY and SVGAGI. CDR3 DNA: TGTGCCAGCCGTCGGAGTAGCGGGGGAACCCAAGAGACCCAGTACTTC. It specifies CASRRSSGGTQETQYF.

There are many counts of this clonotype. The genes are TRBV12-3 or TRBV12-4 and TRBJ1-2, with a weak D call TRBD1 (6 bases). Between the trimmed V and J ends, which lost 3 bases and 3 bases, there was a span of 14 bases. This CDR3 is 15 amino acids long. This chain's CDR3 is CASSFWGRFDYGYTF. CDR3 sequence (DNA): TGTGCCAGCAGTTTCTGGGGGCGATTCGACTATGGCTACACCTTC.

At least ten counts were recorded for this clonotype. This chain connects TRBV24-1 to TRBJ2-1; TRBD2 aligns across 13 bases. CDR1 is KGHDR, CDR2 SFDVKD, per germline. The V and J ends lost 5 bases and 0 bases, in that order; junction bases with no gene match: 3. CDR3 length equals 17 residues. Written as DNA, the CDR3 is TGTGCCACCAGTGGGGGACTAGCGGGGAGCTCCTACAATGAGCAGTTCTTC. Translated: CATSGGLAGSSYNEQFF.

This clonotype was recorded at least ten times. CDR3 in amino acids: CASRNLLNQETQYF. The CDR3 DNA follows: TGTGCCAGCAGGAACCTGTTAAACCAAGAGACCCAGTACTTC. The chain couples TRBV5-5 to TRBJ2-5; D uncertain. Per the germline V gene, CDR1 is SGHKS and CDR2 is YYEKEE (reference sequence). This CDR3 spans 14 amino acids. Trimming took 5 bases from V and 0 from J, leaving 11 bases between them.

This clonotype was detected ten times or more. The chain couples TRBV5-1 to TRBJ2-7; 10 nucleotides align to TRBD2. Germline CDR1 and CDR2: SGHRS and YFSETQ. V lost 0 bases and J lost 8; bases outside the gene matches: 5. CDR3 length: 14 amino acids. The CDR3 region is CASSLELAGGKQYV. CDR3 nucleotides: TGCGCCAGCAGCTTGGAATTAGCGGGGGGAAAGCAGTACGTC.

This clonotype was seen repeatedly, ten times or more. The V call is TRBV20-1, the J call TRBJ2-5, with 9 bases matching TRBD2. V lost 4 bases to trimming and J lost 5 bases; unmatched junction nucleotides: 8. Germline CDR1 is DFQATT and CDR2 is SNEGSKA (reference sequence). CDR3 size: 14 residues. This chain's CDR3 is CSAKGTSHKETQYF. The CDR3 coding sequence is TGCAGTGCTAAAGGGACTAGCCACAAGGAGACCCAGTACTTC.

The sample holds many counts of this clonotype. CDR3 nucleotides: TGTGCCAGCAGTTACGACAATTCACCCCTCCACTTT. This gives the protein CASSYDNSPLHF. The V gene is TRBV6-6, the J gene TRBJ1-6; D uncertain. CDR1 MNHNY and CDR2 SVGAGI come from the germline V gene (reference sequence). With 2 bases removed from V and 7 bases from J, the gap between germline ends came to 3 bases. This CDR3 spans 12 amino acids.

V is TRBV20-1 and J is TRBJ2-3, with TRBD2 identical over 8 bases. The CDR3 spans 13 residues. Trimming removed 4 bases from V and 6 bases from J; junction bases left unmatched: 6. Germline CDR1 is DFQATT and CDR2 is SNEGSKA (reference sequence). CDR3 sequence reads: CSATTGGGDTQYF. The CDR3 bases are TGCAGTGCTACCACCGGGGGGGGGGATACGCAGTATTTT.

In this sample, this clonotype turned up many times. The chain uses TRBV11-2 and TRBJ2-1; 9 bases are a match to TRBD2. The germline V gene encodes CDR1 SGHAT and CDR2 FQNNGV. V lost 4 bases, J lost 5 bases, and 15 bases stayed unmatched. The CDR3 totals 18 residues. The CDR3 spells CASSSRVAGATVHNEQFF. The CDR3 region has the DNA TGTGCCAGCAGCTCGAGGGTAGCGGGGGCCACGGTACACAATGAGCAGTTCTTC.

The V call is TRBV5-1, the J call TRBJ2-1; no reliable D call. Germline-derived CDR1 and CDR2 are SGHRS and YFSETQ. Deletions cut 2 bases from V and 0 bases from J, with 6 bases between. CDR3 length: 14 amino acids. The CDR3 reads CASSLSDSYNEQFF. The CDR3 DNA sequence: TGCGCCAGCAGCTTATCAGACTCCTACAATGAGCAGTTCTTC.

This clonotype was recorded at least ten times. The J gene is TRBJ2-2, the V gene TRBV6-5, with unresolved D. V was shortened by 7 bases and J by 7 bases, with 16 bases between the two germline ends. This CDR3 is 14 amino acids long. CDR1 is MNHEY, CDR2 SVGAGI, per germline. The CDR3 loop reads CASKGTRKGGELFF. The CDR3 DNA sequence: TGTGCCAGCAAGGGAACCCGGAAAGGCGGGGAGCTGTTTTTT.

This clonotype has a handful of counts. The V and J genes are TRBV7-9 and TRBJ2-7; D may match TRBD1 or TRBD2 (5 bases each). Trimming cost V 5 bases and J 8 bases, with 19 bases left between them. Germline-derived CDR1 and CDR2 are SEHNR and FQNEAQ (reference sequence). This CDR3 region has 14 residues. The CDR3 sequence: CASSPPLQGEKQYV. CDR3 nucleotide sequence: TGTGCCAGCAGCCCCCCCCTCCAGGGAGAGAAGCAGTACGTC.

This clonotype was observed many times. J is TRBJ2-3 and V is TRBV6-1; no reliable D call. The CDR3 is made up of 16 amino acids. Germline assignment: CDR1 MNHNS and CDR2 SASEGT. Trimming stripped 6 bases from V and 0 bases from J, with 16 bases between. The CDR3: CASRKLRGVSTDTQYF. As DNA, the CDR3 is TGTGCCAGCAGGAAGCTTCGTGGGGTGAGCACAGATACGCAGTATTTT.

Remarks on this clonotype: Given a much more abundant clone one base away, this may be a read error. The chain joins TRBV11-2 to TRBJ2-3; D possibly matches TRBD1 or TRBD2 (5 bases each). Per germline, CDR1 SGHAT and CDR2 FQNNGV. CDR3 length equals 16 residues. The CDR3 DNA reads as TGTGACAGCAGCTTAGTCCTGGGGCAGGGAGAAGATACGCAGTATTTT. It yields the protein CDSSLVLGQGEDTQYF. Supplemented by reference TRBV11-2 and TRBJ2-3, the full variable domain reads EAGVAQSPRYKIIEKRQSVAFWCNPISGHATLYWYQQILGQGPKLLIQFQNNGVVDDSQLPKDRFSAERLKGVDSTLKIQPAKLEDSAVYLCDSSLVLGQGEDTQYFGPGTRLTVL.

This clonotype was found many times. The chain employs TRBV7-2 and TRBJ2-1; 8 bases line up with TRBD1. The length of the CDR3 is 14 residues. V lost 7 bases and J lost 5; bases outside the gene matches: 7. Germline V gene sequence: CDR1 SGHTA, CDR2 FQGNSA. The CDR3 region is CASTGQGGDNEQFF. CDR3 DNA sequence: TGTGCCAGCACCGGACAGGGTGGGGACAATGAGCAGTTCTTC.

This clonotype has a count of ten or more. The chain uses TRBV30 and TRBJ2-6; D not resolved. Germline-derived CDR1 and CDR2 are GTSNPN and SVGIG (reference sequence). Between the trimmed V and J ends, which lost 0 bases and 4 bases, there was a span of 4 bases. The CDR3 consists of 13 residues. The CDR3 here is CAWSVQGANVLTF. CDR3 nucleotides: TGTGCCTGGAGTGTTCAGGGGGCCAACGTCCTGACTTTC.

This clonotype was recorded at least ten times. This chain uses TRBV12-3 or TRBV12-4 with TRBJ2-2; D is uncertain. This CDR3 contains 14 residues. Between the trimmed V and J ends, which lost 5 bases and 2 bases, there was a span of 9 bases. The CDR3 DNA reads as TGTGCCAGCAGTAACCGGGCCAACACCGGGGAGCTGTTTTTT. Translated, it gives CASSNRANTGELFF.

As concerns this clonotype: A read error may explain this, as a much larger clone is one base away. The V gene is TRBV12-3 or TRBV12-4, the J gene TRBJ2-1, with D unresolved. The CDR3 length is 12 residues. Trimming stripped 9 bases from V and 5 bases from J, with 11 bases between. CDR3 sequence: CARALWNNEQFF. Here the CDR3 DNA reads TGTGCCAGAGCCCTATGGAACAATGAGCAGTTCTTC.

Ten or more counts support this clonotype. The chain uses TRBV7-2 and TRBJ2-7, with a weak D call TRBD1 (5 bases). CDR3 length: 14 amino acids. Trimming removed 2 bases from V and 2 bases from J, with 10 bases in between. Germline assignment: CDR1 SGHTA and CDR2 FQGNSA. CDR3 DNA sequence: TGTGCCAGCAGCTTACAGGGAAGCGCCTACGAGCAGTACGTC. It specifies CASSLQGSAYEQYV.

This clonotype showed up many times. The chain recombines TRBV20-1 with TRBJ2-3; 8 nucleotides agree with TRBD2. CDR1 and CDR2 (germline): DFQATT, SNEGSKA (reference sequence). Trimming took 4 bases from V and 2 from J; bases not matched to a gene: 14. The CDR3 covers 17 residues. CDR3 sequence reads: CSAMVASGGHYTDTQYF. CDR3 bases: TGCAGTGCTATGGTGGCCAGCGGGGGCCATTACACAGATACGCAGTATTTT.